The rows below give T cell receptor beta chains drawn from one sample of a study of Ad26.COV2.S vaccination and SARS-CoV-2 variants. Assay used: immunoSEQ multiplex PCR; TCRdb lists only in-frame clones, some missing. The profile shows about 380,000 clones, around four fifths of them singletons. Sequenced here: peripheral blood, sampled in a trial of Ad26.COV2.S vaccine versus placebo. The receptor source for this set is a person aged 18 to 59 who received the Ad26.COV2.S COVID-19 vaccine or a placebo. Each CDR3 is given with its conserved first and last residue. A D gene is named only where the DNA matches it firmly. Size is stated for part of the rows, as once, few or many counts, or as a class when the clone is expanded.

TRBJ2-7 | - | TRBV13 | - | TGTGCCAGCAGCGTCCGGGCAAACTACGAGCAGTACTTC | CASSVRANYEQYF
TRBJ2-1 | - | TRBV18 | TRBD2 | TGTGCCAGCTCACCGCGGGAGGGGACCTACAATGAGCAGTTCTTC | CASSPREGTYNEQFF
TRBJ2-3 | - | TRBV5-1 | TRBD2 | TGCGCCAGCAGCTTGGTCCGGGAGGCAGATACGCAGTATTTT | CASSLVREADTQYF
TRBJ1-6 | - | TRBV20-1 | - | TGCAGTGCTAGTCGGGCAGGTCATAATTCACCCCTCCACTTT | CSASRAGHNSPLHF
TRBJ1-1 | once | TRBV2 | - | TGTGCCAGCAGGGGACAAGTCGGCACTGAAGCTTTCTTT | CASRGQVGTEAFF
TRBJ1-4 | - | TRBV19 | - | TGTGCCAGTAGTTCTCGACAATATGAAAAACTGTTTTTT | CASSSRQYEKLFF
TRBJ1-3 | - | TRBV19 | - | TGTGCCAGTAGTATCAGGGAATCGGGCAGCTTCTCTGGAAACACCATATATTTT | CASSIRESGSFSGNTIYF
TRBJ1-2 | - | TRBV13 | - | TGTGCCAGCAGCTTAACCCTTAATAGCCGCTATGGCTACACCTTC | CASSLTLNSRYGYTF
TRBJ2-3 | - | TRBV29-1 | - | TGCAGCGTTGAAGATCTTAGGCTAGTCGGGGATACGCAGTATTTT | CSVEDLRLVGDTQYF
TRBJ1-6 | - | TRBV5-1 | TRBD1 | TGCGCCAGCAGCGGGGACAGGGATAATTCACCCCTCCACTTT | CASSGDRDNSPLHF
TRBJ1-3 | - | TRBV20-1 | - | TGCAGTGCTAGTCAGGCAGGGGTTGGAAACACCATATATTTT | CSASQAGVGNTIYF
TRBJ2-1 | - | TRBV19 | TRBD2 | TGTGCCAGTAGCCCGAGTAGCGGGATTTACAATGAGCAGTTCTTC | CASSPSSGIYNEQFF
TRBJ1-4 | many | TRBV5-1 | TRBD1 | TGCGCCAGCAGCCGGACAGGGGTTGGTGAAAAACTGTTTTTT | CASSRTGVGEKLFF
TRBJ2-2 | - | TRBV3-1/TRBV3-2 | - | TGTGCCAGCGGCAACCGAGGGGGTGGCGGGGAGCTGTTTTTT | CASGNRGGGGELFF